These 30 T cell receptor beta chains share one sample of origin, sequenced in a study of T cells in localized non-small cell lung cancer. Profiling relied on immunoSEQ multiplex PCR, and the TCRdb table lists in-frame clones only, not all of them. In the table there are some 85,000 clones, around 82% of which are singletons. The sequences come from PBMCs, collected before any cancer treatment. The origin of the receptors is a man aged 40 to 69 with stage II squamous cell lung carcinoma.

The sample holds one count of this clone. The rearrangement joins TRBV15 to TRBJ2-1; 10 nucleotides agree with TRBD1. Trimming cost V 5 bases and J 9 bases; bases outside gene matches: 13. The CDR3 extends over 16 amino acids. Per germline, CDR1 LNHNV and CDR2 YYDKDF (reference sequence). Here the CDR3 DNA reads TGTGCCACCAGCCTTCGTCCCGGGACAGGGGAGAGTGAGCAGTTCTTC. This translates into CATSLRPGTGESEQFF. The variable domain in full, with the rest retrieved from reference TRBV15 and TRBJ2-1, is DAMVIQNPRYQVTQFGKPVTLSCSQTLNHNVMYWYQQKSSQAPKLLFHYYDKDFNNEADTPDNFQSRRPNTSFCFLDIRSPGLGDTAMYLCATSLRPGTGESEQFFGPGTRLTVL.

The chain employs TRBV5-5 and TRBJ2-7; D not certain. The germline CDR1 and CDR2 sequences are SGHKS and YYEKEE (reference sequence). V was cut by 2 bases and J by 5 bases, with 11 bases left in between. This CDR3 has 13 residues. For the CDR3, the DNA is TGTGCCAGCAGCTTCTGGGCGAACCACGAGCAGTACTTC. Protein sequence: CASSFWANHEQYF.

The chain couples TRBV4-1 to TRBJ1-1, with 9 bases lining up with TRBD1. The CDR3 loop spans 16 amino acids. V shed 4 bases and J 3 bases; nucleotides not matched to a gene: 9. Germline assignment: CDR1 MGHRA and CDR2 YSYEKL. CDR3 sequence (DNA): TGCGCCAGCAGCCCGGGACAGGGTAAGTCTGACACTGAAGCTTTCTTT. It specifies CASSPGQGKSDTEAFF.

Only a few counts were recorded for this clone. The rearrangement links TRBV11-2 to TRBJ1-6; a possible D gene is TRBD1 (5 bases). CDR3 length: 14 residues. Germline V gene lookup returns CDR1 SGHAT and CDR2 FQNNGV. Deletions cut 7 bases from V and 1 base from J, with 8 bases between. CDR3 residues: CASTPGSYNSPLHF. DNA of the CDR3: TGTGCCAGCACTCCAGGGTCCTATAATTCACCCCTCCACTTT.

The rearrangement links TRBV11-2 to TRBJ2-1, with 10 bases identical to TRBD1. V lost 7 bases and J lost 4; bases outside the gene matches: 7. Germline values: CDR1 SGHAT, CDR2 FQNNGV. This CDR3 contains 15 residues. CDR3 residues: CASNHPGQGYNEQFF. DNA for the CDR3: TGTGCCAGCAACCATCCGGGACAGGGGTACAATGAGCAGTTCTTC.

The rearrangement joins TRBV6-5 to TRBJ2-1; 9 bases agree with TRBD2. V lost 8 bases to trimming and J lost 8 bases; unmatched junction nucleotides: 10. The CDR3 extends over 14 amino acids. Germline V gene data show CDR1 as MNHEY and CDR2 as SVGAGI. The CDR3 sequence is CASAGLASVHEQFF. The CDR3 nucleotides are TGTGCCAGCGCGGGACTAGCAAGCGTGCATGAGCAGTTCTTC.

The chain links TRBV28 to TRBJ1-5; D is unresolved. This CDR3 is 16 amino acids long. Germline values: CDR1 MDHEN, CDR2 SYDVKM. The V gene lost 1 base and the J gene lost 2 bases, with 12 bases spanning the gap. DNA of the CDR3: TGTGCCAGCAGTTTATTGACACTAAGGGGCAATCAGCCCCAGCATTTT. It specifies CASSLLTLRGNQPQHF.

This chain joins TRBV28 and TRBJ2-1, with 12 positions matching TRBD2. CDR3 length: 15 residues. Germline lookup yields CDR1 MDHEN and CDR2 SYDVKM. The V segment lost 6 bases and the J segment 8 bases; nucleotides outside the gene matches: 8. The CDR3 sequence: CASSFRRLAGDEQFF. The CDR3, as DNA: TGTGCCAGCAGCTTCCGGAGACTAGCGGGAGATGAGCAGTTCTTC.

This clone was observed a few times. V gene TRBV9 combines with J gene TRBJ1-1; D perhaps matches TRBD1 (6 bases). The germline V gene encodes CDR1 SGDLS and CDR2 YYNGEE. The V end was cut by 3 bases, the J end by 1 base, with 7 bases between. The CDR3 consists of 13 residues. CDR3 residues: CASSEGGNTEAFF. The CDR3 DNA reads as TGTGCCAGCAGCGAGGGGGGGAACACTGAAGCTTTCTTT. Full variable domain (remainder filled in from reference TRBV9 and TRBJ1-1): DSGVTQTPKHLITATGQRVTLRCSPRSGDLSVYWYQQSLDQGLQFLIQYYNGEERAKGNILERFSAQQFPDLHSELNLSSLELGDSALYFCASSEGGNTEAFFGQGTRLTVV.

The CDR3 DNA reads TGTGCCACCAGCAGAGGGCGGGGGGAGCGGGAGCAGTTCTTC. It yields the protein CATSRGRGEREQFF. The genes are TRBV15 and TRBJ2-1, with TRBD2 matching 8 bases. The CDR3 spans 14 residues. Germline CDR1 reads LNHNV; CDR2 reads YYDKDF (reference sequence). The junction had 6 bases not matched to a gene; V was cut back by 1 base and J by 10 bases.

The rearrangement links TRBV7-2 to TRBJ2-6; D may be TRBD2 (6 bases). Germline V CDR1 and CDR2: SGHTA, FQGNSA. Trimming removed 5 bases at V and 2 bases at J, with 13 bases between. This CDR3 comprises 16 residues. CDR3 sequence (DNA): TGTGCCAGCAGCCCCGTCTGGAGGGCTGGGGCCAACGTCCTGACTTTC. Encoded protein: CASSPVWRAGANVLTF.

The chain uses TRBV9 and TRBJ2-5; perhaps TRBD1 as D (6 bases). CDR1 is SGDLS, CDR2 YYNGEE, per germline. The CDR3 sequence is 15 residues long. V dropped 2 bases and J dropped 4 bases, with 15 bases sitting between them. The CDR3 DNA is TGTGCCAGCAGCGTCGGGACAACTAACCGAGAGACCCAGTACTTC. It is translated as CASSVGTTNRETQYF.

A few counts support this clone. Written as DNA, the CDR3 is TGTGCCAGCAGTGGACTGCTAGCGGGGGCCTACAATGAGCAGTTCTTC. Amino acids: CASSGLLAGAYNEQFF. V and J are TRBV6-1 and TRBJ2-1; 10 bases line up with TRBD2. Germline V gene lookup returns CDR1 MNHNS and CDR2 SASEGT. The J segment lost 2 bases and the V segment lost 4 bases, leaving 5 bases of the junction unmatched. The CDR3 totals 16 residues.

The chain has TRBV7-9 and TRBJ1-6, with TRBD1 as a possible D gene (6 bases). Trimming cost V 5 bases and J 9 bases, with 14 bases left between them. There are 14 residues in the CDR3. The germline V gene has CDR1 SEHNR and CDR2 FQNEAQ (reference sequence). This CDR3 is CASSPAKGGSPLHF. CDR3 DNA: TGTGCCAGCAGCCCGGCTAAAGGGGGTTCACCCCTCCACTTT.

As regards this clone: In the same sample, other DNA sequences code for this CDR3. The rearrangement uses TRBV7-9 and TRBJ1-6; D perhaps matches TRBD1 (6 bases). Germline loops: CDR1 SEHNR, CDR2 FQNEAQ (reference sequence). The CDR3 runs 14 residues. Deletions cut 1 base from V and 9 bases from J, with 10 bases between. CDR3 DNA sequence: TGTGCCAGCAGCTTAGATCAGGGGAGTTCACCCCTCCACTTT. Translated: CASSLDQGSSPLHF.

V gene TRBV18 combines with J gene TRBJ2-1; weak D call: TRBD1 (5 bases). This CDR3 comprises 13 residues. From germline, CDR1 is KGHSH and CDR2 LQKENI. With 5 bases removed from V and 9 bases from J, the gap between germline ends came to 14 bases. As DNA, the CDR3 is TGTGCCAGCTCAGGCACAGGTGAAACTGAGCAGTTCTTC. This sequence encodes CASSGTGETEQFF. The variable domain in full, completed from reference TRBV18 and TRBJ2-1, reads NAGVMQNPRHLVRRRGQEARLRCSPMKGHSHVYWYRQLPEEGLKFMVYLQKENIIDESGMPKERFSAEFPKEGPSILRIQQVVRGDSAAYFCASSGTGETEQFFGPGTRLTVL.

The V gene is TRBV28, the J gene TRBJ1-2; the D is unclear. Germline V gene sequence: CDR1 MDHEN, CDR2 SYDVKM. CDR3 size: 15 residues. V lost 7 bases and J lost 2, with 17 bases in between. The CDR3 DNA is TGTGCCAGCACTGAGGTTAGCACAGCGAACTATGGCTACACCTTC. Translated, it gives CASTEVSTANYGYTF.

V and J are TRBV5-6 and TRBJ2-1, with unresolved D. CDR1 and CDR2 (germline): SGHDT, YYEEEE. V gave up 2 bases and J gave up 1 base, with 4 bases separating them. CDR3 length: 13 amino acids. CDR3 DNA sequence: TGTGCCAGCAGCTTCAAATCCTACAATGAGCAGTTCTTC. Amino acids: CASSFKSYNEQFF.

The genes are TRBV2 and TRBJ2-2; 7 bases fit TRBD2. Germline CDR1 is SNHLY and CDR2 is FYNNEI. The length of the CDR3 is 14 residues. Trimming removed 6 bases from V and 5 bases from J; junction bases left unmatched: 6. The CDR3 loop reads CASSRLGGTGELFF. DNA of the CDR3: TGTGCCAGCAGCAGACTGGGGGGGACCGGGGAGCTGTTTTTT.

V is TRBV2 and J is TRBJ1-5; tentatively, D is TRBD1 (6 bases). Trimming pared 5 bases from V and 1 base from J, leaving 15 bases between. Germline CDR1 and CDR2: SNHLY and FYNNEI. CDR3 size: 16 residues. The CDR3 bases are TGTGCCAGCAGTCCGGACAGTCTTCGGAGCAATCAGCCCCAGCATTTT. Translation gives CASSPDSLRSNQPQHF.

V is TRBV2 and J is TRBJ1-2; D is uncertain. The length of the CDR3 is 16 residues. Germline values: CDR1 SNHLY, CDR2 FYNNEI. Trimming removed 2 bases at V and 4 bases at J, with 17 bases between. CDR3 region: CASSERAGLGSYGYTF. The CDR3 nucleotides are TGTGCCAGCAGTGAAAGGGCGGGATTGGGTAGCTATGGCTACACCTTC.

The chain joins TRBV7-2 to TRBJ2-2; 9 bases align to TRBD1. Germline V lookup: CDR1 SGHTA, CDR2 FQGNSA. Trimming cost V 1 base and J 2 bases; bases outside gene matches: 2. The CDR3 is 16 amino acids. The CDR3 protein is CASSLGGQGNTGELFF. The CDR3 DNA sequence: TGTGCCAGCAGCTTAGGGGGACAGGGCAACACCGGGGAGCTGTTTTTT.

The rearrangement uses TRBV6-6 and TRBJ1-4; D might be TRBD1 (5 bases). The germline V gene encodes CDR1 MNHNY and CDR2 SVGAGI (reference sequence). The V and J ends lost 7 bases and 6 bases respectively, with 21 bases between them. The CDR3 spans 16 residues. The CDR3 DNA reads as TGTGCCAGCAAGGGAATTGGGGCTACATCCGATGAAAAACTGTTTTTT. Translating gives CASKGIGATSDEKLFF.

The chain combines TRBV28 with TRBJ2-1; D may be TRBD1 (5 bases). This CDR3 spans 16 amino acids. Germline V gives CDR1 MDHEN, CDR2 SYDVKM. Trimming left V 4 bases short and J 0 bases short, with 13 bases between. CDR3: CASSSFGAPSYNEQFF. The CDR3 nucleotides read TGTGCCAGCAGTTCGTTTGGGGCGCCCTCCTACAATGAGCAGTTCTTC.

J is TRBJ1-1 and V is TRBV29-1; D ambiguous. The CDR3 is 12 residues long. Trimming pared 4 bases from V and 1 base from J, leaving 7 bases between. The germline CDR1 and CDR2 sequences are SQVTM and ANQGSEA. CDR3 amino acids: CSVGLPNTEAFF. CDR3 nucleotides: TGCAGCGTTGGCCTCCCGAACACTGAAGCTTTCTTT.

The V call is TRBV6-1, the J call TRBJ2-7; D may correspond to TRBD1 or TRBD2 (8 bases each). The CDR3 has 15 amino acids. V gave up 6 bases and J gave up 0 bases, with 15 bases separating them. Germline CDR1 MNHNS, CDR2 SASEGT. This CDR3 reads CASSRTGTSSYEQYF. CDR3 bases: TGTGCCAGCAGCCGGACAGGGACTAGCTCCTACGAGCAGTACTTC.

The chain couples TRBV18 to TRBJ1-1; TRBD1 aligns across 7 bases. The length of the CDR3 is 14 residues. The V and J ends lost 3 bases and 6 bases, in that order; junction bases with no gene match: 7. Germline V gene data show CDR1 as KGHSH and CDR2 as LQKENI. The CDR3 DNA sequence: TGTGCCAGCTCACCCGACAGGGAATGGGCTGAAGCTTTCTTT. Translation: CASSPDREWAEAFF.

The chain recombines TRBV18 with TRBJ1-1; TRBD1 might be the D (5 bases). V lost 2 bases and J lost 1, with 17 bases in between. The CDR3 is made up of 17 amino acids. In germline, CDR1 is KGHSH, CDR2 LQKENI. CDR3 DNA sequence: TGTGCCAGCTCACCAAGGGGCCTGGTTCTTACGAACACTGAAGCTTTCTTT. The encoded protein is CASSPRGLVLTNTEAFF. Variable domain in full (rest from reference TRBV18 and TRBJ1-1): NAGVMQNPRHLVRRRGQEARLRCSPMKGHSHVYWYRQLPEEGLKFMVYLQKENIIDESGMPKERFSAEFPKEGPSILRIQQVVRGDSAAYFCASSPRGLVLTNTEAFFGQGTRLTVV.

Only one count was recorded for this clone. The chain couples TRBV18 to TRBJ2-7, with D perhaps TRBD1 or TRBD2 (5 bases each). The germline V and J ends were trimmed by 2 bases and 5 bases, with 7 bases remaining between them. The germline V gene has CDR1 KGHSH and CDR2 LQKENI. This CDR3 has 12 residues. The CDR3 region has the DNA TGTGCCAGCTCACCAGAGGGGAACGAGCAGTACTTC. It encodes CASSPEGNEQYF.

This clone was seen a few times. For the CDR3, the DNA is TGTGCCAGCAGCTTTTGGAGGAGGAACACTGAAGCTTTCTTT. Protein: CASSFWRRNTEAFF. This chain links TRBV5-6 with TRBJ1-1; D gene uncertain. V shed 2 bases and J shed 1 base, with 9 bases lying between them. The CDR3 has 14 residues. Germline CDR1 and CDR2: SGHDT and YYEEEE.